The 28 T cell receptor beta chains presented below share a single source sample, sequenced in a study of blood T cell repertoires in COVID-19. This table comes from immunoSEQ multiplex PCR, and its TCRdb copy is limited to in-frame clones, with some not included. The profile covers about 110,000 clones, with 85% to 90% appearing a single time and about 32% taken by the ten largest. The specimen sequenced was peripheral blood. These receptors were collected from a woman of 80 years or more with acute or convalescent COVID-19.

The CDR3 DNA is TGTGCCACCACGACCGGGAAAGGTTCGGGAAGGGATACGCAGTATTTT. Its protein product is CATTTGKGSGRDTQYF. This sequence joins TRBV10-3 and TRBJ2-3; tentatively, D is TRBD2 (5 bases). Trimming removed 10 bases at V and 6 bases at J, with 26 bases between. The germline V gene encodes CDR1 ENHRY and CDR2 SYGVKD. This CDR3 contains 16 residues.

The chain joins TRBV28 to TRBJ2-3, with 8 bases identical to TRBD2. CDR3 size: 17 residues. With 3 bases clipped from V and 5 bases from J, the junction kept 13 bases outside the gene matches. The V gene's germline CDR1 is MDHEN and CDR2 SYDVKM. CDR3 loop: CASSFGFLRGVKDTQYF. CDR3 nucleotides: TGTGCCAGCAGTTTTGGGTTTTTGCGGGGGGTGAAAGATACGCAGTATTTT. The complete variable domain, with remaining parts taken from reference TRBV28 and TRBJ2-3, reads DVKVTQSSRYLVKRTGEKVFLECVQDMDHENMFWYRQDPGLGLRLIYFSYDVKMKEKGDIPEGYSVSREKKERFSLILESASTNQTSMYLCASSFGFLRGVKDTQYFGPGTRLTVL.

The sample holds one count of this clone. The chain employs TRBV11-1 and TRBJ2-7; D might be TRBD1 (5 bases). This CDR3 is 12 amino acids long. Per germline, CDR1 SGHAT and CDR2 FQDESV (reference sequence). Trimming took off 4 bases at V and 9 bases at J, with 13 bases between the two ends. CDR3 protein: CASSSPGQGQYF. The CDR3, as DNA: TGTGCCAGCAGCTCCCCCGGTCAGGGGCAGTACTTC.

The count of this clone is one. The CDR3 loop is CASRHASGGAVGELFF. As DNA, the CDR3 is TGTGCCAGCAGACACGCTAGCGGGGGGGCTGTCGGGGAGCTGTTTTTT. The chain uses TRBV3-1 (or the pseudogene TRBV3-2) and TRBJ2-2; 12 positions agree with TRBD2. The CDR3 sequence is 16 residues long. The V segment lost 6 bases and the J segment 7 bases; nucleotides outside the gene matches: 9. Germline CDR1 reads LGHDT; CDR2 reads YNNKEL (reference sequence).

The rearrangement links TRBV5-6 to TRBJ2-1; tentatively, D is TRBD1 (6 bases). Germline CDR1 SGHDT, CDR2 YYEEEE. V was shortened by 5 bases and J by 6 bases, with 12 bases between the two germline ends. The length of the CDR3 is 13 residues. The CDR3 sequence is CASSYQGINEQFF. CDR3 in DNA: TGTGCCAGCAGTTATCAGGGGATCAATGAGCAGTTCTTC.

The chain combines TRBV11-1 with TRBJ1-1, with D uncertain. V was clipped by 3 bases and J by 1 base, with 3 bases between them. The CDR3 loop spans 12 amino acids. Germline CDR1 SGHAT, CDR2 FQDESV (reference sequence). CDR3 nucleotide sequence: TGTGCCAGCAGCTTGGCGAACACTGAAGCTTTCTTT. It encodes CASSLANTEAFF.

V and J are TRBV24-1 and TRBJ2-7; 7 positions agree with TRBD1. Germline CDR1 KGHDR, CDR2 SFDVKD. J lost 0 bases, V lost 6 bases, and 1 base had no gene match. CDR3 size: 13 residues. The CDR3 loop is CATSKGASYEQYF. CDR3 sequence (DNA): TGTGCCACCAGTAAGGGGGCCTCCTACGAGCAGTACTTC.

The rearrangement uses TRBV10-3 and TRBJ2-7; D is perhaps TRBD2 (5 bases). Germline V gene lookup returns CDR1 ENHRY and CDR2 SYGVKD. The CDR3 sequence is 13 residues long. Trimming stripped 7 bases from V and 1 base from J, with 11 bases between. CDR3 protein: CAITRGTSYEQYF. The DNA for the CDR3 is TGTGCCATCACACGGGGTACTTCCTACGAGCAGTACTTC.

The sample holds a few counts of this clone. The rearrangement uses TRBV28 and TRBJ1-5; no reliable D call. V was pared by 5 bases and J by 3 bases, with 17 bases between. The CDR3 has 16 residues. Germline assignment: CDR1 MDHEN and CDR2 SYDVKM. The chain's CDR3 is CASSPLMRVSNQPQHF. In DNA form, the CDR3 reads TGTGCCAGCAGTCCTCTGATGAGGGTTTCCAATCAGCCCCAGCATTTT.

The V gene is TRBV7-2, the J gene TRBJ2-7; D not resolved. The V end lost 3 bases, the J end lost 2 bases, and 5 bases lay between the germline ends. This CDR3 has 12 amino acids. Germline CDR1 and CDR2: SGHTA and FQGNSA. The CDR3 is CASSFPAYEQYF. The CDR3, as DNA: TGTGCCAGCAGCTTCCCCGCCTACGAGCAGTACTTC.

V gene TRBV15 combines with J gene TRBJ2-5; D perhaps matches TRBD2 (7 bases). Trimming left V 0 bases short and J 4 bases short, with 9 bases between. Germline values: CDR1 LNHNV, CDR2 YYDKDF (reference sequence). The CDR3 consists of 14 residues. CDR3 residues: CATSRDRGGETQYF. The CDR3 nucleotides are TGTGCCACCAGCAGAGATAGGGGGGGAGAGACCCAGTACTTC.

The chain combines TRBV7-2 with TRBJ1-1, with D possibly being TRBD1 (6 bases). V lost 4 bases and J lost 5, with 11 bases in between. There are 13 residues in the CDR3. Germline V gene sequence: CDR1 SGHTA, CDR2 FQGNSA. CDR3 coding DNA: TGTGCCAGCAGCTCACAGGGATCTACTGAAGCTTTCTTT. Translation: CASSSQGSTEAFF.

The chain carries TRBV6-5 and TRBJ1-2; 8 bases match TRBD1. This CDR3 has 14 amino acids. Losses at the gene ends were 2 bases for V and 8 bases for J; bases not matched to a gene: 7. Germline assignment: CDR1 MNHEY and CDR2 SVGAGI. CDR3 residues: CASSYTGQARGYTF. Here the CDR3 DNA reads TGTGCCAGCAGTTACACGGGACAGGCGAGAGGCTACACCTTC.

J is TRBJ1-6 and V is TRBV30; no definite D call. In germline, CDR1 is GTSNPN, CDR2 SVGIG (reference sequence). The V end lost 6 bases, the J end lost 6 bases, and 12 bases lay between the germline ends. CDR3 length: 13 amino acids. CDR3 DNA sequence: TGTGCCTGCTCCGCGGCTGGTAATTCACCCCTCCACTTT. Amino acid sequence: CACSAAGNSPLHF.

The chain employs TRBV5-1 and TRBJ1-2, with D hard to call. With 0 bases removed from V and 8 bases from J, the gap between germline ends came to 14 bases. The CDR3 covers 14 residues. The germline V gene has CDR1 SGHRS and CDR2 YFSETQ. The CDR3: CASSLGSGILGYTF. CDR3 in DNA: TGCGCCAGCAGCTTGGGGTCGGGTATTTTAGGCTACACCTTC.

J is TRBJ1-1 and V is TRBV15; no clear D. V was trimmed by 7 bases and J by 1 base, leaving 10 bases between them. Germline CDR1 LNHNV, CDR2 YYDKDF (reference sequence). The CDR3 is 13 residues long. The CDR3 nucleotides read TGTGCCACCATTAGCACGGGGAACACTGAAGCTTTCTTT. Translation gives CATISTGNTEAFF.

The V and J genes are TRBV21-1 and TRBJ2-3; the table assigns TRBD1, which was not confirmed against the DNA. TRBV21-1 is labeled a pseudogene. The CDR3 runs to 14 residues. The CDR3 bases are TGTGCCAGCCTTCGGGACAGAAGCACAGATACGCAGTATTTT. Its protein is CASLRDRSTDTQYF.

The DNA of the CDR3 is TGTGCCAGCAGTCCACATGGACAGGCCCACTACAATGAGCAGTTCTTC. Translation gives CASSPHGQAHYNEQFF. The chain joins TRBV27 to TRBJ2-1, with 7 bases that match TRBD1. V trimming: 5 bases; J trimming: 3 bases; junction bases outside the gene matches: 10. This CDR3 is built from 16 residues. Germline values: CDR1 MNHEY, CDR2 SMNVEV (reference sequence).

The CDR3 sequence is CASSVELAGGLSDTQYF. In DNA form, the CDR3 reads TGTGCCAGCAGCGTAGAACTAGCGGGAGGGCTGTCTGATACGCAGTATTTT. The V and J genes are TRBV9 and TRBJ2-3; 13 positions match TRBD2. The CDR3 runs 17 residues. Unmatched junction bases numbered 7, after V lost 0 bases and J lost 6 bases. Germline values: CDR1 SGDLS, CDR2 YYNGEE.

In regard to this clone: Other nucleotide sequences from this sample produce the same CDR3. The chain is built from TRBV28 and TRBJ1-5, with a possible D match to TRBD1 (5 bases). Germline lookup yields CDR1 MDHEN and CDR2 SYDVKM. Between the trimmed V and J ends, which lost 8 bases and 0 bases, there was a span of 17 bases. The CDR3 runs to 16 residues. The CDR3 sequence: CASSFGGGGSNQPQHF. DNA of the CDR3: TGTGCCAGCTCCTTCGGGGGGGGTGGTAGCAATCAGCCCCAGCATTTT.

Here the CDR3 reads CASSLGLASNIQYF. The CDR3 region has the DNA TGCGCCAGCAGCTTGGGACTAGCCTCCAACATTCAGTACTTC. The V call is TRBV5-1, the J call TRBJ2-4; 7 nucleotides match TRBD2. Germline CDR1 is SGHRS and CDR2 is YFSETQ. J was trimmed by 7 bases and V by 0 bases; bases with no gene match: 4. The CDR3 spans 14 residues.

The rearrangement joins TRBV18 to TRBJ1-5; 7 positions agree with TRBD1. J gave up 6 bases and V 6 bases, and 5 bases lay outside the gene matches. The CDR3 consists of 13 residues. Germline V lookup: CDR1 KGHSH, CDR2 LQKENI. CDR3 bases: TGTGCCAGCTCCCCGACAGGGACTCAGCCCCAGCATTTT. Translating it yields CASSPTGTQPQHF.

The V gene is TRBV29-1, the J gene TRBJ2-1, with TRBD1 as a possible D gene (7 bases). The CDR3 is made up of 13 amino acids. Germline values: CDR1 SQVTM, CDR2 ANQGSEA. The V end lost 4 bases, the J end lost 4 bases, and 11 bases lay between the germline ends. In DNA form, the CDR3 reads TGCAGCGTTGGGGGGGACAGTTACAATGAGCAGTTCTTC. Protein: CSVGGDSYNEQFF.

The chain has TRBV30 and TRBJ2-7; TRBD1 might be the D (5 bases). Germline CDR1 and CDR2: GTSNPN and SVGIG (reference sequence). V gave up 8 bases and J gave up 5 bases, with 16 bases separating them. The CDR3 spans 12 residues. Here the CDR3 reads CAVADSFHEQYF. The DNA of the CDR3 is TGTGCCGTGGCAGACAGTTTCCACGAGCAGTACTTC.

This chain connects TRBV28 to TRBJ1-4; TRBD1 might be the D (5 bases). This CDR3 region has 15 residues. Trimming cost V 6 bases and J 3 bases, with 14 bases left between them. The germline V gene has CDR1 MDHEN and CDR2 SYDVKM. The DNA of the CDR3 is TGTGCCAGCAGCCCCTGGACAAGAGCTAATGAAAAACTGTTTTTT. Translating gives CASSPWTRANEKLFF.

The chain carries TRBV11-2 and TRBJ2-3; TRBD2 matches 15 bases. V trimming: 5 bases; J trimming: 8 bases; junction bases outside the gene matches: 8. Germline CDR1 SGHAT, CDR2 FQNNGV. The CDR3 is 16 amino acids. The CDR3: CASSTGLAGGQGTQYF. The CDR3 bases are TGTGCCAGCAGCACAGGACTAGCGGGGGGGCAGGGTACGCAGTATTTT.

The chain is built from TRBV10-3 and TRBJ1-3; 8 bases line up with TRBD1. CDR1 is ENHRY, CDR2 SYGVKD, per germline. CDR3 size: 15 residues. Germline trimming cut 8 bases from V and 0 bases from J; bases unmatched to any gene: 6. CDR3 DNA: TGTGCCATCCAAGACAGGGGCTTCTCTGGAAACACCATATATTTT. Protein: CAIQDRGFSGNTIYF.

The chain couples TRBV6-5 to TRBJ1-1, with a possible D match to TRBD1 (6 bases). V lost 6 bases and J lost 5, with 19 bases in between. Germline assignment: CDR1 MNHEY and CDR2 SVGAGI. The CDR3 has 15 amino acids. The chain's CDR3 is CASSLWDTGGTEAFF. In DNA form, the CDR3 reads TGTGCCAGCAGCCTCTGGGACACAGGCGGTACTGAAGCTTTCTTT.